A single sample is the source of the 13 T cell receptor beta chains below, sequenced in a study of OX40 agonist ivuxolimab in advanced cancers. Assay used: immunoSEQ multiplex PCR; TCRdb lists only in-frame clones, some missing. The sample has 50,000 to 75,000 clones; around 86% are singletons. Sequences were derived from CD4+ or CD8+ T cells sorted from blood, sampled in a trial of the OX40 agonist ivuxolimab. The receptors stem from an adult with an advanced solid tumor such as melanoma, head and neck, liver or kidney cancer.

A few counts support this clone. The V call is TRBV2, the J call TRBJ1-5; perhaps TRBD1 as D (5 bases). The V end lost 11 bases, the J end lost 3 bases, and 14 bases lay between the germline ends. CDR1 SNHLY and CDR2 FYNNEI come from the germline V gene. The CDR3 extends over 13 amino acids. In DNA, the CDR3 is TGTGCCCTGGGTGGGACGCTCAATCAGCCCCAGCATTTT. It specifies CALGGTLNQPQHF.

The gene calls are TRBV5-4 and TRBJ2-5; D not resolved. The CDR3 contains 15 residues. The ends were cut back, 0 bases at V and 3 bases at J, with 12 bases in the middle. CDR1 and CDR2 (germline): SGHNT, YYREEE (reference sequence). The CDR3 protein is CASSLGGNREETQYF. The CDR3 region has the DNA TGTGCCAGCAGCTTGGGGGGAAACCGCGAAGAGACCCAGTACTTC.

The genes are TRBV13 and TRBJ1-2; D gene uncertain. Germline V gene data show CDR1 as PRHDT and CDR2 as FYEKMQ (reference sequence). CDR3 length equals 10 residues. The V and J ends lost 9 bases and 9 bases respectively, with 11 bases between them. The CDR3 sequence: CARWDFSYTF. CDR3 DNA sequence: TGTGCCAGGTGGGATTTTAGCTACACCTTC.

This clone has only a few counts. The chain carries TRBV5-1 and TRBJ1-2; tentatively, D is TRBD1 (5 bases). V lost 4 bases, J lost 7 bases, and 17 bases lay in between. This CDR3 comprises 14 residues. In germline, CDR1 is SGHRS, CDR2 YFSETQ. The CDR3 DNA reads as TGCGCCAGCAGCCTAGGGCAGGGAGTACGTGGCTACACCTTC. It translates to CASSLGQGVRGYTF.

This chain links TRBV18 with TRBJ2-5; 7 bases agree with TRBD2. V shed 0 bases, J shed 5 bases, and the junction held 3 bases outside the gene matches. Germline loops: CDR1 KGHSH, CDR2 LQKENI. This CDR3 is 14 amino acids long. CDR3 residues: CASSPPRGGETQYF. The CDR3, as DNA: TGTGCCAGCTCACCACCGAGGGGAGGGGAGACCCAGTACTTC.

The chain carries TRBV5-6 and TRBJ2-1, with D uncertain. Trimming left V 0 bases short and J 12 bases short, with 10 bases between. Per the germline V gene, CDR1 is SGHDT and CDR2 is YYEEEE. CDR3 length: 12 amino acids. The CDR3 spells CASSLDPMGQFF. As DNA, the CDR3 is TGTGCCAGCAGCTTGGACCCCATGGGGCAGTTCTTC.

The chain joins TRBV18 to TRBJ1-2; D unclear. The CDR3 totals 13 residues. CDR1 KGHSH and CDR2 LQKENI come from the germline V gene. V was cut by 1 base and J by 4 bases, with 7 bases left in between. The CDR3 DNA reads as TGTGCCAGCTCACCACAGGTTGGCTATGGCTACACCTTC. Its translation is CASSPQVGYGYTF.

The genes are TRBV10-1 and TRBJ1-1; D is unresolved. The CDR3 contains 14 residues. V was pared by 0 bases and J by 7 bases, with 12 bases between. From germline, CDR1 is WNHNN and CDR2 SYGVQD (reference sequence). The CDR3 DNA reads as TGCGCCAGCAGTGAGTCGAGAGGGCGAGGTGAAGCTTTCTTT. Translating it yields CASSESRGRGEAFF.

The chain is built from TRBV18 and TRBJ2-7, with D possibly being TRBD2 (6 bases). The CDR3 has 13 residues. Germline loops: CDR1 KGHSH, CDR2 LQKENI. Trimming removed 6 bases at V and 4 bases at J, with 13 bases between. In nucleotides, the CDR3 is TGTGCCAGCTCCCCCCCCGCGGGGTACGAGCAGTACTTC. Protein: CASSPPAGYEQYF.

The chain is built from TRBV7-8 and TRBJ2-3; 7 bases are a match to TRBD1. In germline, CDR1 is SGHVS, CDR2 FQNEAQ. CDR3 length: 15 amino acids. V shed 4 bases, J shed 3 bases, and the junction held 7 bases outside the gene matches. CDR3 in DNA: TGTGCCAGCAGCTCACCGGGACAGAGAACAGATACGCAGTATTTT. Amino acid sequence: CASSSPGQRTDTQYF. The full variable domain, completed using reference TRBV7-8 and TRBJ2-3, is GAGVSQSPRYKVAKRGQDVALRCDPISGHVSLFWYQQALGQGPEFLTYFQNEAQLDKSGLPSDRFFAERPEGSVSTLKIQRTQQEDSAVYLCASSSPGQRTDTQYFGPGTRLTVL.

Relative to its sample, this clone is medium-sized. The chain links TRBV5-1 to TRBJ1-2; no clear D gene. V was clipped by 0 bases and J by 0 bases, with 9 bases between them. The CDR3 runs 15 residues. Germline CDR1 SGHRS, CDR2 YFSETQ. CDR3 nucleotide sequence: TGCGCCAGCAGCTTGGATCCGGCGGCTAACTATGGCTACACCTTC. Its translation: CASSLDPAANYGYTF.

V usage is TRBV10-3 and J usage is TRBJ2-7; TRBD2 matches 7 bases. Germline CDR1 ENHRY, CDR2 SYGVKD. The CDR3 extends over 12 amino acids. J was trimmed by 5 bases and V by 11 bases; bases with no gene match: 9. The CDR3 region is CALGGTPNEQYF. The CDR3 DNA reads as TGTGCCCTCGGGGGGACTCCCAACGAGCAGTACTTC.

This clone has just a few counts. The chain recombines TRBV5-1 with TRBJ1-6, with 10 nucleotides matching TRBD1. V dropped 7 bases and J dropped 2; count of bases not matched to a gene: 0. The CDR3 is made up of 14 amino acids. Germline V gene sequence: CDR1 SGHRS, CDR2 YFSETQ. This CDR3 is CASGQGAYNSPLHF. CDR3 coding DNA: TGCGCCAGCGGACAGGGGGCCTATAATTCACCCCTCCACTTT.